Each of the 13 T cell receptor beta chains below was sequenced from the same sample in a study of neurological immune-mediated disorders. MiXCR, run by TCRdb on the 5' RACE reads, gives a single entry per CDR3 protein. The repertoire consists of 50,000 or so distinct CDR3 sequences, with approximately 17% occurring once and the leading ten covering 4% to 4.5%. Sequenced sample: PBMCs. The origin of the receptors is a man in his sixties in good health.

At least ten counts were recorded for this clonotype. The rearrangement links TRBV5-1 to TRBJ1-2; no clear D. This CDR3 has 13 amino acids. Between the trimmed V and J ends, which lost 0 bases and 2 bases, there was a span of 5 bases. Germline V lookup: CDR1 SGHRS, CDR2 YFSETQ. For the CDR3, the DNA is TGCGCCAGCAGCTTGGACGGGAACTATGGCTACACCTTC. It translates to CASSLDGNYGYTF.

This clonotype was counted ten times or more. The V gene is TRBV5-5, the J gene TRBJ2-1; 8 positions match TRBD1. CDR3 size: 18 residues. Germline V gives CDR1 SGHKS, CDR2 YYEKEE (reference sequence). V lost 5 bases to trimming and J lost 3 bases; unmatched junction nucleotides: 16. Written as DNA, the CDR3 is TGTGCCAGCAGGCGGACAGGGTCGAACTACAGGGGCTACAATGAGCAGTTCTTC. Translating it yields CASRRTGSNYRGYNEQFF.

This clonotype was counted many times. The chain uses TRBV5-8 and TRBJ1-2; no clear D gene. Germline assignment: CDR1 SGHTS and CDR2 YDEGEE. The CDR3 consists of 13 residues. The V end lost 4 bases, the J end lost 8 bases, and 15 bases lay between the germline ends. The CDR3 protein is CASSQLTSGGYTF. Written as DNA, the CDR3 is TGTGCCAGCAGCCAATTAACAAGTGGGGGCTACACCTTC. Variable domain in full (rest from reference TRBV5-8 and TRBJ1-2): EAGVTQSPTHLIKTRGQQATLRCSPISGHTSVYWYQQALGLGLQFLLWYDEGEERNRGNFPPRFSGRQFPNYSSELNVNALELEDSALYLCASSQLTSGGYTFGSGTRLTVV.

At least ten counts were recorded for this clonotype. The chain combines TRBV5-1 with TRBJ2-5; 11 bases agree with TRBD1. CDR3 length: 15 amino acids. After removal of 4 bases from V and 5 bases from J, the junction contained 7 bases not matched to a gene. CDR1 and CDR2 (germline): SGHRS, YFSETQ. The CDR3 bases are TGCGCCAGCAGCCTCGGGACAGGGGGTTGGGAGACCCAGTACTTC. This codes for CASSLGTGGWETQYF. The full variable domain, with the rest looked up from reference TRBV5-1 and TRBJ2-5, is KAGVTQTPRYLIKTRGQQVTLSCSPISGHRSVSWYQQTPGQGLQFLFEYFSETQRNKGNFPGRFSGRQFSNSRSEMNVSTLELGDSALYLCASSLGTGGWETQYFGPGTRLLVL.

The table lists this clonotype with many counts. V gene TRBV28 combines with J gene TRBJ1-2; tentative D call: TRBD1 (5 bases). V lost 7 bases to trimming and J lost 5 bases, with 20 bases between them. CDR1 MDHEN and CDR2 SYDVKM come from the germline V gene. The length of the CDR3 is 15 residues. CDR3 amino acids: CASMDNSFSGYGYTF. The CDR3 region has the DNA TGTGCCAGCATGGACAATAGCTTTTCCGGTTATGGCTACACCTTC.

This clonotype was detected ten times or more. The chain combines TRBV18 with TRBJ1-1; perhaps TRBD1 as D (5 bases). The germline V gene has CDR1 KGHSH and CDR2 LQKENI. This CDR3 has 14 amino acids. V was shortened by 6 bases and J by 3 bases, with 14 bases between the two germline ends. The CDR3 spells CASSPQGGDTEAFF. CDR3 DNA sequence: TGTGCCAGCTCCCCCCAGGGTGGGGACACTGAAGCTTTCTTT.

This clonotype is classed as medium-sized. This chain uses TRBV9 with TRBJ2-5; perhaps TRBD1 as D (5 bases). The CDR3 loop spans 15 amino acids. V was trimmed by 0 bases and J by 2 bases, leaving 11 bases between them. Germline CDR1 and CDR2: SGDLS and YYNGEE. The CDR3 sequence: CASSVGGRVQETQYF. CDR3 nucleotides: TGTGCCAGCAGCGTAGGGGGCAGGGTGCAAGAGACCCAGTACTTC. The full variable domain, rest sourced from reference TRBV9 and TRBJ2-5, is DSGVTQTPKHLITATGQRVTLRCSPRSGDLSVYWYQQSLDQGLQFLIQYYNGEERAKGNILERFSAQQFPDLHSELNLSSLELGDSALYFCASSVGGRVQETQYFGPGTRLLVL.

This clonotype has ten or more counts. This chain joins TRBV6-2 or TRBV6-3 and TRBJ1-2; no definite D call. The germline gives CDR1 MNHEY, CDR2 SVGEGT. This CDR3 is built from 13 residues. The V and J ends lost 3 bases and 4 bases respectively, with 9 bases between them. DNA of the CDR3: TGTGCCAGCAGTTATCCTGGATCCTATGGCTACACCTTC. This translates into CASSYPGSYGYTF.

For this clonotype: A clone one base away is much larger, so this may be a read error. No DNA is shown, since the ends of the CDR3 on it are uncertain; the CDR3 is the one TCRdb lists. The chain couples TRBV14 to TRBJ2-5; the D segment call TRBD2 is taken from the table without a DNA check. The CDR3 spans 17 residues, counting both ends. CDR1 is SGHDN and CDR2 is FVKESK in the germline V gene. CDR3 sequence reads: CASSQEWASGSLETRYF.

The table lists this clonotype with many counts. The chain joins TRBV29-1 to TRBJ2-3; 7 nucleotides agree with TRBD2. There are 15 residues in the CDR3. Germline CDR1 is SQVTM and CDR2 is ANQGSEA. The V gene end was trimmed by 6 bases and the J gene end by 0 bases; junction bases not matched to a gene: 9. CDR3: CSVFLAETSTDTQYF. CDR3 bases: TGCAGCGTGTTCCTAGCGGAAACTAGCACAGATACGCAGTATTTT.

This clonotype was recorded at least ten times. V and J are TRBV29-1 and TRBJ2-7, with a possible D match to TRBD1 (6 bases). Germline V gives CDR1 SQVTM, CDR2 ANQGSEA. The ends were cut back, 5 bases at V and 6 bases at J, with 20 bases in the middle. There are 14 residues in the CDR3. The CDR3 loop reads CSVKGRGWDSEQYF. CDR3 bases: TGCAGCGTTAAAGGCAGGGGATGGGATAGCGAGCAGTACTTC.

This chain links TRBV20-1 with TRBJ2-5; 8 nucleotides match TRBD2. Germline V lookup: CDR1 DFQATT, CDR2 SNEGSKA (reference sequence). This CDR3 is 16 amino acids long. V lost 3 bases and J lost 3; bases outside the gene matches: 12. Here the CDR3 reads CSASDSGREDEETQYF. The DNA for the CDR3 is TGCAGTGCTAGTGATAGCGGGCGGGAGGATGAAGAGACCCAGTACTTC.

This clonotype was observed at least ten times. The chain couples TRBV5-5 to TRBJ1-2, with D tentatively TRBD1 (6 bases). Trimming shortened V by 4 bases and J by 2 bases, and 15 bases separated the two germline ends. The germline CDR1 and CDR2 sequences are SGHKS and YYEKEE (reference sequence). This CDR3 region has 15 residues. Here the CDR3 DNA reads TGTGCCAGCAGCCAAGAAATTCAGGGGAACTATGGCTACACCTTC. Amino acid sequence: CASSQEIQGNYGYTF.